This T cell receptor beta chain was sequenced during a study of CD8+ T cells in alopecia areata. Looking at the study overall: Treated patients were dosed with oral tofacitinib, taking 5 to 10 mg twice daily. The duration of tofacitinib was 6 to 18 months, with 6 months off drug afterward. Whole-study results and caveats: Affected lesional scalp, above all in alopecia totalis/universalis, was more clonal than normal scalp.

Per germline, CDR1 LNHNV and CDR2 YYDKDF (reference sequence). There are 19 residues in the CDR3. With 0 bases removed from V and 0 bases from J, the gap between germline ends came to 21 bases. Sorting separated CD4+ and CD8+ T cells out of PBMCs. On this clone itself: The antigen remains unidentified.

Sequencing templates came from extracted RNA that was reverse transcribed into cDNA. The data were produced by immunoSEQ multiplex PCR, yet TCRdb's version contains in-frame clones alone and is incomplete. The sample has 170,000 or so clones; approximately 59% are singletons. The V and J genes are TRBV15 and TRBJ2-7; tentatively, D is TRBD1 or TRBD2 (5 bases each). This receptor was taken from a human donor with alopecia areata. The sequenced sample was CD4+ T cells sorted from blood, obtained at week 0. The CDR3 nucleotides are TGTGCCACCAGCAGAGATAGGGGTTCTTTCCTCGGAGGCTCCTACGAGCAGTACTTC. Amino acids: CATSRDRGSFLGGSYEQYF.